Listed below are T cell receptor beta chains from one sample, sequenced in a study of T cell responses to AZD1222 COVID-19 vaccine. Sequencing was performed with immunoSEQ multiplex PCR; in TCRdb, only in-frame clones are kept and a portion is missing. The table lists approximately 140,000 clones, about 93% of them singletons. The sample here was peripheral blood, taken 28 days after the second AZD1222 dose. The receptor set was obtained from an adult who received the AZD1222 COVID-19 vaccine. Each CDR3 is given with its conserved first and last residue. D genes are given only for firm matches. The listing skips clone size in some rows; elsewhere it reads once, few, many or a size class.

V	D	J	size	DNA	CDR3
TRBV28	.	TRBJ2-7	.	TGTGCCAGCAGCTCAATGGGGGTACGGACCTACGAGCAGTACTTC	CASSSMGVRTYEQYF
TRBV20-1	.	TRBJ2-3	.	TGCAGTGCTAGTCACCTCGGTCGAGGTGTTGGAGATACGCAGTATTTT	CSASHLGRGVGDTQYF
TRBV4-1	.	TRBJ2-7	.	TGCGCCAGCAGCCAAAATCGGGTAACGGGCTACGAGCAGTACTTC	CASSQNRVTGYEQYF
TRBV13	TRBD2	TRBJ2-3	once	TGTGCCAGCAGCTTTACTAGCGAAGTTGGAGATACGCAGTATTTT	CASSFTSEVGDTQYF
TRBV7-8	.	TRBJ2-1	.	TGTGCCAGCAGCCGCCGGAGGGAGACATCTAAAGAGCAGTTCTTC	CASSRRRETSKEQFF
TRBV4-1	.	TRBJ2-1	.	TGCGCCAGCAGCCTATATACCGGGGACTCTTTTAGCAATGAGCAGTTCTTC	CASSLYTGDSFSNEQFF
TRBV5-1	.	TRBJ2-7	.	TGCGCCAGCAGCTTGGATCAGGAAACCTACGAGCAGTACTTC	CASSLDQETYEQYF
TRBV2	.	TRBJ1-3	.	TGTGCCAGCAGTGAAAAGGGCGCTGCCGGAAACACCATATATTTT	CASSEKGAAGNTIYF
TRBV12-5	TRBD1	TRBJ1-5	.	TGTGCTAGTGGTGGGGACAGGCTTGACGAGCCCCAGCATTTT	CASGGDRLDEPQHF
TRBV27	.	TRBJ2-1	.	TGTGCCAGCAGTTCGGGCTCTCTTGAGCAGTTCTTC	CASSSGSLEQFF
TRBV5-1	.	TRBJ2-4	.	TGCGCCAGCAGCCTCGGAGGGAGCTCCGGGATTCAGTACTTC	CASSLGGSSGIQYF
TRBV5-1	TRBD2	TRBJ2-1	.	TGCGCCAGCAGCTCGGGACTAGCGGGAGGCTCCTACAATGAGCAGTTCTTC	CASSSGLAGGSYNEQFF
TRBV25-1	.	TRBJ1-6	.	TGTGCCAGCAGTGGGGGGGATTCACCCCTCCACTTT	CASSGGDSPLHF
TRBV19	.	TRBJ2-2	.	TGTGCCAGTAGTATCGCCGGGACAAAGAACACCGGGGAGCTGTTTTTT	CASSIAGTKNTGELFF
TRBV7-9	TRBD2	TRBJ2-1	once	TGTGCCAGCAGCTTAGAGGGCATACCGGGACTAGGATTGTTCTTC	CASSLEGIPGLGLFF
TRBV5-4	.	TRBJ1-2	.	TGTGCCAGCAGCTCCACAAATAACTATGGCTACACCTTC	CASSSTNNYGYTF
TRBV20-1	.	TRBJ1-4	.	TGCAGTGCTAGTGACAGGATAAATGAAAAACTGTTTTTT	CSASDRINEKLFF
TRBV3-1/TRBV3-2	.	TRBJ1-2	.	TGTGCCAGCAGCCAGCACCGCCCACAGGGAACGGAGGGCTACACCTTC	CASSQHRPQGTEGYTF
TRBV6-5	.	TRBJ2-5	.	TGTGCCAGCAGTTACTCGACAGCGCAAGAGACCCAGTACTTC	CASSYSTAQETQYF
TRBV6-5	TRBD1	TRBJ2-7	once	TGTGCCAGCAGTTACTCGTTATCAGGGGGCTACGAGCAGTACTTC	CASSYSLSGGYEQYF
TRBV20-1	TRBD1	TRBJ1-5	.	TGCAGTGCTAGTGAAGGACAGGGGAGCAATCAGCCCCAGCATTTT	CSASEGQGSNQPQHF
TRBV4-1	.	TRBJ2-1	.	TGCGCCAGCAGCCAAGATGTAATCTACAATGAGCAGTTCTTC	CASSQDVIYNEQFF
TRBV10-2	.	TRBJ2-1	.	TGCGCCAGCAGCGCTATGGGGGGTGCTAATGAGCAGTTCTTC	CASSAMGGANEQFF
TRBV11-2	.	TRBJ2-4	.	TGTGCCAGCAGCCCCCCCCGGGTTTTCAAAAACATTCAGTACTTC	CASSPPRVFKNIQYF
TRBV12-2	.	TRBJ2-7	.	TGTGCAAGTCGCTTCACTAGTTACTCCTACGAGCAGTACTTC	CASRFTSYSYEQYF
TRBV5-4	TRBD1	TRBJ2-3	.	TGTGCCAGCAGCTTGGGAGGGACAGGGGCCACAGATACGCAGTATTTT	CASSLGGTGATDTQYF
TRBV10-2	.	TRBJ2-2	.	TGCGCCAGCAATTCCAGGGGACACACCGGGGAGCTGTTTTTT	CASNSRGHTGELFF
TRBV6-5	.	TRBJ1-1	.	TGTGCCAGTGGGGCGGCTAGGGCTGAAGCTTTCTTT	CASGAARAEAFF
TRBV5-6	TRBD1	TRBJ2-7	.	TGTGCCAGCACCGTCCTTCGGACAGGAGACTACGAGCAGTACTTC	CASTVLRTGDYEQYF
TRBV7-2	TRBD1	TRBJ2-7	.	TGTGCCAGCAGCCTATGGACAGGCCTGGATTCCTACGAGCAGTACTTC	CASSLWTGLDSYEQYF
TRBV6-5	.	TRBJ2-1	.	TGTGCCAGCAGTTACTCTGTCCTTAGCTCCTACAATGAGCAGTTCTTC	CASSYSVLSSYNEQFF
TRBV18	.	TRBJ2-7	few	TGTGCCAGCTCACAAGACAGGTGGAACTACGAGCAGTACTTC	CASSQDRWNYEQYF
TRBV5-5	TRBD1	TRBJ1-2	.	TGTGCCAGCAGCTCCTTGGCAGGGGGCTTAAAATATGGCTACACCTTC	CASSSLAGGLKYGYTF
TRBV5-4	.	TRBJ2-3	.	TGTGCCAGCAGCTTGGGTATCGGGACATATACTAGCACAGATACGCAGTATTTT	CASSLGIGTYTSTDTQYF
TRBV29-1	.	TRBJ1-1	.	TGCAGCGTTGAAGATAATCGATTATTTGAAGCTTTCTTT	CSVEDNRLFEAFF
TRBV2	.	TRBJ2-7	.	TGTGCCAGCAGTGAAGGAGGGAGTGAACTCTACGAGCAGTACTTC	CASSEGGSELYEQYF
TRBV2	.	TRBJ2-1	once	TGTGCCAGCAGTCCCTTGGTTACAAATGAGCAGTTCTTC	CASSPLVTNEQFF
TRBV3-1/TRBV3-2	TRBD2	TRBJ2-7	.	TGTGCCAGCAGCCAAGATGGGAGGGCCGGGTACGAGCAGTACTTC	CASSQDGRAGYEQYF
TRBV4-1	.	TRBJ1-2	.	TGCGCCAGCAGCCAAGATTGGGCGGGGGGCGCGGGTGAGGGCTACACCTTC	CASSQDWAGGAGEGYTF
TRBV19	.	TRBJ1-2	once	TGTGCCAGTAGTTTCCACTCCACAGGGACTGGCGATGGCTACACCTTC	CASSFHSTGTGDGYTF
TRBV6-5	TRBD1	TRBJ1-1	.	TGTGCCAGCAGTTCCGGGGACAGAAAGGGAACTGAAGCTTTCTTT	CASSSGDRKGTEAFF
TRBV11-2	.	TRBJ2-3	few	TGTGCCAGCAGCTTGACTCCTAGGGGGGATACGCAGTATTTT	CASSLTPRGDTQYF
TRBV10-3	TRBD2	TRBJ2-7	.	TGTGCCATCAGCGACGGACTAGCGGGACCGGGGGAGCAGTACTTC	CAISDGLAGPGEQYF
TRBV5-1	TRBD1	TRBJ1-6	.	TGCGCCAGCAGAAGCGGGACAGGGATGAATTCACCCCTCCACTTT	CASRSGTGMNSPLHF
TRBV19	.	TRBJ2-7	.	TGTGCCAGTAGTATTCCTGGGGGAACTGTCGAGCAGTACTTC	CASSIPGGTVEQYF
TRBV5-4	TRBD1	TRBJ1-1	once	TGTGCCAGCAGCACGGGACAGGGGGTGGTTGAAGCTTTCTTT	CASSTGQGVVEAFF
TRBV6-5	.	TRBJ1-1	.	TGTGCCAGCAGCTCGAACACTGAAGCTTTCTTT	CASSSNTEAFF
TRBV19	.	TRBJ2-2	.	TGTGCCAGTGGGACCGGGGAGCTGTTTTTT	CASGTGELFF
TRBV5-8	.	TRBJ2-1	.	TGTGCCAGCAGCTTGGGATTGGAAGGGAGTGAGCAGTTCTTC	CASSLGLEGSEQFF
TRBV15	.	TRBJ2-5	once	TGTGCCACCAGCAGAGTTGCAGAGACCCAGTACTTC	CATSRVAETQYF
TRBV19	TRBD2	TRBJ2-1	once	TGTGCCAGTAGACTACTAGCGGGAGGCAGGAATGAGCAGTTCTTC	CASRLLAGGRNEQFF
TRBV10-3	.	TRBJ1-1	.	TGTGCCATCAGTGAGGGGCTGAGCACCGGGACCCTGAACACTGAAGCTTTCTTT	CAISEGLSTGTLNTEAFF